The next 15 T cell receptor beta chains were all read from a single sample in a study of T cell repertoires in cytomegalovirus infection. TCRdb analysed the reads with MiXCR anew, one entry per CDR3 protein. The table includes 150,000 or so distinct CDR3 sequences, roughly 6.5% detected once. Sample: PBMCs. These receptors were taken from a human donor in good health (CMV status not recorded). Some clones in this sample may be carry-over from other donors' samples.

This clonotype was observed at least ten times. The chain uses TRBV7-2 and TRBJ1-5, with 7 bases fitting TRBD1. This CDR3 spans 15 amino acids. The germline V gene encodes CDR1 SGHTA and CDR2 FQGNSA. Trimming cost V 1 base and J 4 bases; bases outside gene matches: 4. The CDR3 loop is CASSLGQGENQPQHF. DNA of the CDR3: TGTGCCAGCAGCTTAGGGCAGGGGGAAAATCAGCCCCAGCATTTT.

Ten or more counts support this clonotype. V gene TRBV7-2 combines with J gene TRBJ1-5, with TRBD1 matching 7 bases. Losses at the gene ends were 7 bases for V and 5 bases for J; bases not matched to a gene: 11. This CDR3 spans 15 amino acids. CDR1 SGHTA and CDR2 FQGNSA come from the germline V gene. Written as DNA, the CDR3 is TGTGCCAGCACCCTGGGGGGACAGACCCATCAGCCCCAGCATTTT. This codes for CASTLGGQTHQPQHF.

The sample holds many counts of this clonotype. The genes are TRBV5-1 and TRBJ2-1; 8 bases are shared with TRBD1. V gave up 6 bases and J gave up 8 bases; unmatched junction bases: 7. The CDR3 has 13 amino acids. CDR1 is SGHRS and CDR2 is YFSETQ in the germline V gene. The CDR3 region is CASTPDRVYEQFF. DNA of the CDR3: TGCGCCAGCACTCCGGACAGGGTCTATGAGCAGTTCTTC.

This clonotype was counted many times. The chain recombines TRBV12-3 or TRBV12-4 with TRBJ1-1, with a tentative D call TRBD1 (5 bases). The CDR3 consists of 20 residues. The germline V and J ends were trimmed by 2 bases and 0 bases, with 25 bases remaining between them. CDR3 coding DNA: TGTGCCAGCAGTTTAAGACTGGGGGGTGTGTCGCGGGCGTTGAACACTGAAGCTTTCTTT. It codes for CASSLRLGGVSRALNTEAFF.

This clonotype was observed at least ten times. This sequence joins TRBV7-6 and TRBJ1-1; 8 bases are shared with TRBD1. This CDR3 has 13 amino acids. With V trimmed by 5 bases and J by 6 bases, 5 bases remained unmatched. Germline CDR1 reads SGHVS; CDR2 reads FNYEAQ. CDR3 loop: CASSPGQGSEAFF. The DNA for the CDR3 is TGTGCCAGCAGCCCAGGACAGGGCTCTGAAGCTTTCTTT. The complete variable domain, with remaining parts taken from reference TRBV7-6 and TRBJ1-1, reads GAGVSQSPRYKVTKRGQDVALRCDPISGHVSLYWYRQALGQGPEFLTYFNYEAQQDKSGLPNDRFSAERPEGSISTLTIQRTEQRDSAMYRCASSPGQGSEAFFGQGTRLTVV.

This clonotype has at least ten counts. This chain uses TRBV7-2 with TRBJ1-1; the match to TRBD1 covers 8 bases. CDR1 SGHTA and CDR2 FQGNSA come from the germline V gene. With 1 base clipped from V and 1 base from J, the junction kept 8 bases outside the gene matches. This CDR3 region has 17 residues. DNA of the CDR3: TGTGCCAGCAGCTTAGGGGCTTACGGGACAGGGAACACTGAAGCTTTCTTT. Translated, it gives CASSLGAYGTGNTEAFF.

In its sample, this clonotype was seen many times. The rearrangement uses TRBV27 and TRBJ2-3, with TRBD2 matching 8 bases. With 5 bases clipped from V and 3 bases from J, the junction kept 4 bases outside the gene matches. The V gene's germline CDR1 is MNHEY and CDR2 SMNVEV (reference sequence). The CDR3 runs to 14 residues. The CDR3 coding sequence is TGTGCCAGCAGTCTGCTAGCGGGTACAGATACGCAGTATTTT. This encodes CASSLLAGTDTQYF.

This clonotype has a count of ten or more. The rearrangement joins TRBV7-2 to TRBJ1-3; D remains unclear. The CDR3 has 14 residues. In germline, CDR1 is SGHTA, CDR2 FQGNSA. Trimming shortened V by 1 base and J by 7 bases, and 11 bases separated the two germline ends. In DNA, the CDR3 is TGTGCCAGCAGCTTAGGCGCTAACGGGAACACCATATATTTT. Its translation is CASSLGANGNTIYF.

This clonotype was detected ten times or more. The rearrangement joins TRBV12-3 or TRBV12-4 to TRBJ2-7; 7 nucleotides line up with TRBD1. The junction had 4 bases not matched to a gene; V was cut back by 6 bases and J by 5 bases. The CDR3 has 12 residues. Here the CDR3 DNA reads TGTGCCAGCAGCCTGACAGGGAACGAGCAGTACTTC. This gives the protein CASSLTGNEQYF.

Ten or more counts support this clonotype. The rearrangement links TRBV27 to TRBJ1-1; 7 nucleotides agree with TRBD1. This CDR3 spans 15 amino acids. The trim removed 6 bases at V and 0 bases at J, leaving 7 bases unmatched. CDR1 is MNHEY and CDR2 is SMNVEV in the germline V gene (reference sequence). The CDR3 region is CASSRRGDLNTEAFF. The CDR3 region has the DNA TGTGCCAGCAGCCGCAGGGGGGATCTGAACACTGAAGCTTTCTTT.

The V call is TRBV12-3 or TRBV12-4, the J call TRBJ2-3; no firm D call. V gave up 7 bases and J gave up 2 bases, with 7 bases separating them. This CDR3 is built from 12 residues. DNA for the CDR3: TGTGCCAGCAACTTCTTCACAGATACGCAGTATTTT. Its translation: CASNFFTDTQYF.

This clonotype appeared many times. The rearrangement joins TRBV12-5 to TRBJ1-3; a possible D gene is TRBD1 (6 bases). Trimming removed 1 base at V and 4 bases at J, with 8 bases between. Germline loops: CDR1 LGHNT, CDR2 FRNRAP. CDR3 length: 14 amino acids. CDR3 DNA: TGTGCTAGTGGTTTGGGGGGGCTAGGAAACACCATATATTTT. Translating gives CASGLGGLGNTIYF.

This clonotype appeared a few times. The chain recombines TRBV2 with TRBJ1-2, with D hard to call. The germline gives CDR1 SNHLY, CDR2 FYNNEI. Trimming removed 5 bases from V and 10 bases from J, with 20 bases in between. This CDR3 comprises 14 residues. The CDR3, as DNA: TGTGCCAGCAGTCCCATACAGATGATCGTTGTCTACACCTTC. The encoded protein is CASSPIQMIVVYTF.

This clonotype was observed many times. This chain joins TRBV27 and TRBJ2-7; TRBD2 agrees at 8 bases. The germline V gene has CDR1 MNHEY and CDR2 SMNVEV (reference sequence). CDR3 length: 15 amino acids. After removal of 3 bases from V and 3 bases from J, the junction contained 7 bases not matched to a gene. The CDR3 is CASSLAPAGGYEQYF. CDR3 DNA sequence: TGTGCCAGCAGTTTGGCCCCGGCGGGGGGCTACGAGCAGTACTTC.

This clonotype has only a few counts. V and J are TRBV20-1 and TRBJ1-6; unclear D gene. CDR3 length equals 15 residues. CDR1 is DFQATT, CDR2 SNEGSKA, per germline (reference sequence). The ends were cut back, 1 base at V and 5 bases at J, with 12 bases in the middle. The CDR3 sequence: CSARGLQEDNSPLHF. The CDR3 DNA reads TGCAGTGCTAGAGGGTTGCAAGAAGATAATTCACCCCTCCACTTT.